This TCR beta chain is from a study of cytomegalovirus exposure and HLA in healthy donors. As regards this clone: The antigen is undetermined.

Study conclusions and caveats: The tendency of first-cohort TCR clusters to co-occur in the 110 or so validation repertoires emerged from a later analysis. For most TCR sequences rarity was the rule, although some public TCRs occurred in many donors. The authors enumerated some 170 TCR beta chains as linked to cytomegalovirus.

Here immunoSEQ multiplex PCR was the method, and the copy in TCRdb shows in-frame clones only, minus some. The sample shows 180,000 or so clones, approximately 82% of them seen only once. Sequenced input: PBMCs. This receptor was taken from a woman in her 30s in good health and CMV-seropositive.

For the CDR3, the DNA is TGTGCCAGCAACTTTGGAGGGAGCTATGGCTACACCTTC. This gives the protein CASNFGGSYGYTF. V usage is TRBV13 and J usage is TRBJ1-2; D unresolved. Germline lookup yields CDR1 PRHDT and CDR2 FYEKMQ (reference sequence). CDR3 length equals 13 residues. The V and J ends lost 7 bases and 4 bases respectively, with 13 bases between them.